Following are 7 T cell receptor beta chains from one sample sequenced in a study of human CD8 memory T cell subsets. UMI-labeled 5' RACE yielded the TCR beta libraries. TCRdb reworked the 5' RACE reads into one entry per CDR3 protein, no DNA. The listing contains fewer than 8,500 distinct CDR3 sequences. Material for sequencing was CD8+ stem-like memory T cells (TSCM and TCM) sorted from PBMCs. Subset specified: stem-like memory CD8 T cells (TSTEM), CCR7+ PD-1- TIGIT-. The receptors stem from a human donor in good health.

The genes are TRBV29-1 and TRBJ1-5; TCRdb reports TRBD1, a call that lacks DNA to check it against. The CDR3 has 16 amino acids. CDR1 is SQVTM and CDR2 is ANQGSEA in the germline V gene. This CDR3 reads CSVEKDRTRESQPQHF.

This clonotype ranks as medium-sized in terms of frequency. V is TRBV7-3 and J is TRBJ2-1; TCRdb gives TRBD2 as the D gene, but with no DNA this cannot be confirmed. Germline CDR1 and CDR2: SGHTA and FQGTGA. CDR3 length equals 15 residues. CDR3 residues: CASSLTLAGYDEQFF.

The J gene is TRBJ2-5, the V gene TRBV10-1; TCRdb's D gene call, TRBD2, goes unchecked for lack of DNA. CDR1 is WNHNN, CDR2 SYGVQD, per germline (reference sequence). The CDR3 sequence is 15 residues long. This CDR3 reads CASSESPSGRETQYF.

The V gene is TRBV6-6, the J gene TRBJ2-7. Germline CDR1 reads MNHNY; CDR2 reads SVGAGI (reference sequence). This CDR3 has 12 amino acids. CDR3 region: CASSAAFYEQYF.

J is TRBJ2-7 and V is TRBV6-6; TCRdb returns TRBD1, unconfirmable since there is no DNA. The CDR3 spans 13 residues. Germline CDR1 and CDR2: MNHNY and SVGAGI (reference sequence). CDR3 sequence reads: CASSSTGGGLQYF.

The chain combines TRBV2 with TRBJ2-1; no DNA is available, so the TRBD2 call from TCRdb remains unchecked. CDR3 length: 17 amino acids. The germline V gene encodes CDR1 SNHLY and CDR2 FYNNEI. Here the CDR3 reads CASSDGVAGGKDNEQFF.

The chain has TRBV28 and TRBJ1-2; TCRdb's assignment of TRBD1 cannot be checked, as there is no DNA. Germline CDR1 reads MDHEN; CDR2 reads SYDVKM. This CDR3 region has 12 residues. This CDR3 is CASSLGPGLYTF.